These 13 T cell receptor beta chains originate from one sample sequenced in a study of blood T cell repertoires in COVID-19. TCRdb's table, derived via immunoSEQ multiplex PCR, lists solely in-frame clones and lacks some. This sample has around 270,000 clones, with around 88% found just once. The source material was peripheral blood. Receptors were obtained from a man aged 40-50 years with acute or convalescent COVID-19.

The J gene is TRBJ2-1, the V gene TRBV24-1, with 7 bases fitting TRBD2. Trimming removed 6 bases from V and 6 bases from J; junction bases left unmatched: 10. CDR3 length: 15 residues. Germline V gene lookup returns CDR1 KGHDR and CDR2 SFDVKD. This CDR3 is CATSLGGGGTNEQFF. The DNA for the CDR3 is TGTGCCACCAGTCTAGGCGGGGGAGGTACCAATGAGCAGTTCTTC.

The rearrangement joins TRBV15 to TRBJ1-2, with a possible D match to TRBD1 (5 bases). Germline CDR1 is LNHNV and CDR2 is YYDKDF (reference sequence). This CDR3 region has 15 residues. The ends were cut back, 8 bases at V and 5 bases at J, with 21 bases in the middle. The CDR3 spells CATRTGADSLYGYTF. CDR3 DNA sequence: TGTGCCACCCGGACCGGAGCCGACAGTTTATATGGCTACACCTTC.

The chain joins TRBV29-1 to TRBJ2-3; 9 bases line up with TRBD2. In germline, CDR1 is SQVTM, CDR2 ANQGSEA. This CDR3 region has 15 residues. Trimming at V came to 5 bases and at J to 4 bases, leaving 10 bases not matched to a gene. The CDR3 DNA is TGCAGCGTTTCCGGGACTAGCCCTTTGTCAGATACGCAGTATTTT. Amino acid sequence: CSVSGTSPLSDTQYF.

The rearrangement uses TRBV5-1 and TRBJ1-2; D may be TRBD1 (6 bases). The CDR3 has 15 residues. Germline assignment: CDR1 SGHRS and CDR2 YFSETQ. V lost 0 bases to trimming and J lost 6 bases, with 15 bases between them. The CDR3 is CASSLGAGARDGYTF. In DNA form, the CDR3 reads TGCGCCAGCAGCTTGGGTGCGGGGGCGCGGGATGGCTACACCTTC.

V gene TRBV2 combines with J gene TRBJ1-4, with 9 bases matching TRBD1. CDR3 length equals 14 residues. CDR1 is SNHLY, CDR2 FYNNEI, per germline. V lost 7 bases and J lost 7; bases outside the gene matches: 7. The CDR3 reads CASNPGQGSEKLFF. CDR3 sequence (DNA): TGTGCCAGCAACCCGGGACAGGGAAGTGAAAAACTGTTTTTT. Full variable domain (rest looked up from reference TRBV2 and TRBJ1-4): EPEVTQTPSHQVTQMGQEVILRCVPISNHLYFYWYRQILGQKVEFLVSFYNNEISEKSEIFDDQFSVERPDGSNFTLKIRSTKLEDSAMYFCASNPGQGSEKLFFGSGTQLSVL.

This chain connects TRBV5-6 to TRBJ1-3, with 7 positions matching TRBD1. V shed 4 bases, J shed 0 bases, and the junction held 4 bases outside the gene matches. In germline, CDR1 is SGHDT, CDR2 YYEEEE. The CDR3 totals 15 residues. The CDR3: CASSRQGYSGNTIYF. CDR3 bases: TGTGCCAGCAGCAGACAGGGATACTCTGGAAACACCATATATTTT.

The chain uses TRBV6-1 and TRBJ1-2, with D unresolved. Trimming took 2 bases from V and 0 from J, leaving 10 bases between them. There are 15 residues in the CDR3. Germline V gene data show CDR1 as MNHNS and CDR2 as SASEGT. The CDR3 loop reads CASSEQEGANYGYTF. As DNA, the CDR3 is TGTGCCAGCAGTGAACAGGAGGGCGCTAACTATGGCTACACCTTC.

The CDR3 region is CASSLAWGDGYTF. For the CDR3, the DNA is TGTGCCAGCAGCTTAGCCTGGGGAGATGGCTACACCTTC. The chain has TRBV11-2 and TRBJ1-2, with unresolved D. Trimming shortened V by 1 base and J by 6 bases, and 9 bases separated the two germline ends. Looked up from germline, CDR1 is SGHAT and CDR2 is FQNNGV. The CDR3 is made up of 13 amino acids.

The chain recombines TRBV9 with TRBJ1-2; 10 bases align to TRBD1. CDR1 is SGDLS, CDR2 YYNGEE, per germline. The CDR3 runs to 14 residues. The J segment lost 8 bases and the V segment lost 0 bases, leaving 4 bases of the junction unmatched. CDR3 sequence (DNA): TGTGCCAGCAGCGTAGCTGGGACAGGGGAAGGCTACACCTTC. Protein: CASSVAGTGEGYTF. The whole variable domain, filled in from reference TRBV9 and TRBJ1-2, reads DSGVTQTPKHLITATGQRVTLRCSPRSGDLSVYWYQQSLDQGLQFLIQYYNGEERAKGNILERFSAQQFPDLHSELNLSSLELGDSALYFCASSVAGTGEGYTFGSGTRLTVV.

The chain has TRBV5-6 and TRBJ1-5; 9 nucleotides match TRBD1. CDR1 is SGHDT, CDR2 YYEEEE, per germline. The V and J ends lost 4 bases and 4 bases, in that order; junction bases with no gene match: 6. The CDR3 has 15 residues. Here the CDR3 DNA reads TGTGCCAGCAGCGCCGGGACAGGGTGGAATCAGCCCCAGCATTTT. Amino acids: CASSAGTGWNQPQHF.

The J gene is TRBJ1-6, the V gene TRBV9; unclear D gene. The CDR3 covers 13 residues. Looked up from germline, CDR1 is SGDLS and CDR2 is YYNGEE. Trimming shortened V by 0 bases and J by 11 bases, and 9 bases separated the two germline ends. In DNA, the CDR3 is TGTGCCAGCAGCGTAGATCTCCTACCACCCCTCCACTTT. Its translation: CASSVDLLPPLHF.

This chain joins TRBV2 and TRBJ1-2; TRBD1 matches 10 bases. The CDR3 extends over 13 amino acids. The germline CDR1 and CDR2 sequences are SNHLY and FYNNEI. The trim removed 7 bases at V and 8 bases at J, leaving 7 bases unmatched. The CDR3 sequence is CASNLGDRGGYTF. As DNA, the CDR3 is TGTGCCAGCAATCTTGGGGACAGGGGAGGCTACACCTTC.

This chain uses TRBV14 with TRBJ1-3, with D uncertain. This CDR3 spans 11 amino acids. Germline V lookup: CDR1 SGHDN, CDR2 FVKESK. Trimming took 2 bases from V and 11 from J, leaving 7 bases between them. Here the CDR3 DNA reads TGTGCCAGCAGCCAACAAATCCCCATATATTTT. Protein product: CASSQQIPIYF.